This paragraph reports one T cell receptor beta chain. These data belong to a study of OX40 agonist ivuxolimab in advanced cancers. Turning to the study itself: Patients received ivuxolimab, an intravenous treatment, every 2 weeks at 0.01 to 10 mg/kg.

This CDR3 region has 14 residues. CDR1 is LNHDA and CDR2 is SQIVND in the germline V gene (reference sequence). The germline V and J ends were trimmed by 5 bases and 0 bases, with 7 bases remaining between them. Profiled with immunoSEQ multiplex PCR; TCRdb holds only in-frame clones, not every one. The sample carries about 60,000 clones, over 80% recorded once. Patients with a history of autoimmune disease or on systemic immunosuppression were excluded. This receptor was identified in an adult with an advanced solid tumor such as melanoma, head and neck, liver or kidney cancer. The chain recombines TRBV19 with TRBJ2-2, with TRBD2 as a possible D gene (5 bases). Here the sequenced sample was CD4+ or CD8+ T cells sorted from blood, taken in a trial of the OX40 agonist ivuxolimab. The CDR3 bases are TGTGCCAGTAGTCCTAGCCCGAACACCGGGGAGCTGTTTTTT. Encoded protein: CASSPSPNTGELFF.